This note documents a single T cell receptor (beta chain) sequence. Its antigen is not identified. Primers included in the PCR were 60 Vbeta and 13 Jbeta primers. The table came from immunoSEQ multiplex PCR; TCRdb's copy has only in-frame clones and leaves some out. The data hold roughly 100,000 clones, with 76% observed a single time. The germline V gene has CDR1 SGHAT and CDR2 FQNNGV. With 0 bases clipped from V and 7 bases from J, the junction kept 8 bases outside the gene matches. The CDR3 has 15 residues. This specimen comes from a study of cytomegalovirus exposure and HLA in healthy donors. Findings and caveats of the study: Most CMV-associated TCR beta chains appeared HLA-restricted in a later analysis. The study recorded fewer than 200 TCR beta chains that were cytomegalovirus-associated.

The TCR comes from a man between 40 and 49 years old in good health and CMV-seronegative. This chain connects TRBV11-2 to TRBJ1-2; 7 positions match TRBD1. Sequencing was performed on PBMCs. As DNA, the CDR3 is TGTGCCAGCAGCTTAGAACCAGGGGGTGTCGGTGGCTACACCTTC. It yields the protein CASSLEPGGVGGYTF.